The entry below gives a single T cell receptor (beta chain) sequence along with its context. CDR1 is MNHNS and CDR2 is SASEGT in the germline V gene. V lost 3 bases and J lost 3; bases outside the gene matches: 12. The CDR3 loop spans 17 amino acids. The data are from a study of control samples from healthy donors and cancer patients. Sequencing used immunoSEQ multiplex PCR; TCRdb keeps in-frame clones, though not all of them. The table shows around 230,000 clones, with about 95% occurring only once. The chain uses TRBV6-1 and TRBJ2-3; 7 positions match TRBD1. The source is a man aged 50 or older in good health. Sequenced: blood. CDR3 DNA sequence: TGTGCCAGCAGTGACTACGGACGACAGGGAAGGACAGATACGCAGTATTTT. Translation: CASSDYGRQGRTDTQYF.